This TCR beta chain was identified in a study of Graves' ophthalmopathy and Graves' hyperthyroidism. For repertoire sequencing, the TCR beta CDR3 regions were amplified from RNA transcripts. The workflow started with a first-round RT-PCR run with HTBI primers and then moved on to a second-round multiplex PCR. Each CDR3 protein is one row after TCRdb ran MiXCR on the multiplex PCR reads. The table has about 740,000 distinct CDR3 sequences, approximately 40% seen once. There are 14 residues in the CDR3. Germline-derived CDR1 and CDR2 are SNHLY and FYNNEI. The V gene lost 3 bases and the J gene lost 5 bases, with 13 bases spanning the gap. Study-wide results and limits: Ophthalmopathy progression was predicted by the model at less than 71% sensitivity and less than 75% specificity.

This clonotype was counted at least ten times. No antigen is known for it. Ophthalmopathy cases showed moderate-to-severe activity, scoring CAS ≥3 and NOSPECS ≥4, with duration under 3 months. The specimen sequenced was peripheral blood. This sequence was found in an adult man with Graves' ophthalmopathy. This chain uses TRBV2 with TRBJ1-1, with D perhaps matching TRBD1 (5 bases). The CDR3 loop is CASSDGKGRTEAFF. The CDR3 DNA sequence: TGTGCCAGCAGTGATGGGAAGGGGCGAACTGAAGCTTTCTTT. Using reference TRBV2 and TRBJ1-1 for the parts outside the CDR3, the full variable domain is EPEVTQTPSHQVTQMGQEVILRCVPISNHLYFYWYRQILGQKVEFLVSFYNNEISEKSEIFDDQFSVERPDGSNFTLKIRSTKLEDSAMYFCASSDGKGRTEAFFGQGTRLTVV.